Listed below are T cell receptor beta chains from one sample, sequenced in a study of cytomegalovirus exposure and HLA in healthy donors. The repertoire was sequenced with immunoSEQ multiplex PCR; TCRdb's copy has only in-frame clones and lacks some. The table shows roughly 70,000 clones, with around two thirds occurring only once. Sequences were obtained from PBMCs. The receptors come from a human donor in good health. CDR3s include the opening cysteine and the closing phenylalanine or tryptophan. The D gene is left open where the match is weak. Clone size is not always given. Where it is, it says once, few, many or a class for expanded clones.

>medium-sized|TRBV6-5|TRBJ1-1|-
TGTGCCAGCAGTTACTATGGGGAGACTGAAGCTTTCTTT
CASSYYGETEAFF
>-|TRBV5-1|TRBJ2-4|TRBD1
TGCGCCAGCAGCTTGGAACTGAGGGGGACAGGGTCAGACATTCAGTACTTC
CASSLELRGTGSDIQYF
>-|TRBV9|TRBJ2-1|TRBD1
TGTGCCAGCAGCGTAGGGACAGGGGGGGGCAATGAGCAGTTCTTC
CASSVGTGGGNEQFF
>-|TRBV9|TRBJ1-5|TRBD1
TGTGCCAGCAGCGTAGGCACAGGGACAGGGAAAAATCAGCCCCAGCATTTT
CASSVGTGTGKNQPQHF
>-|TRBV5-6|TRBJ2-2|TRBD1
TGTGCCAGCAGCTTGGGACAGGGGAACACCGGGGAGCTGTTTTTT
CASSLGQGNTGELFF
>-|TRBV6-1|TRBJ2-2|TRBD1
TGTGCCAGCAGTGACTTACAGGGGGTAATGATCAACACCGGGGAGCTGTTTTTT
CASSDLQGVMINTGELFF
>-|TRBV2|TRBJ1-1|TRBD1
TGTGCCAGCAGTGAATCAGGAACAGGGGGTTACACTGAAGCTTTCTTT
CASSESGTGGYTEAFF
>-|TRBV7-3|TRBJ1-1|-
TGTGCCAGCAGCCAAGACACTAACACTGAAGCTTTCTTT
CASSQDTNTEAFF
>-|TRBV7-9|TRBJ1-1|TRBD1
TGTGCCAGCAGCTTATTGGGACAGGCTGGGGACACTGAAGCTTTCTTT
CASSLLGQAGDTEAFF
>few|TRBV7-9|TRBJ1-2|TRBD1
TGTGCCAGCAGCGAGACAGGGGACGGCTACACCTTC
CASSETGDGYTF
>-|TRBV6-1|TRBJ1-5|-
TGTGCCAGCAGTGACGGTATGGGAGGGAATCAGCCCCAGCATTTT
CASSDGMGGNQPQHF
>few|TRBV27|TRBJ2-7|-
TGTGCCAGCAGTAGCCGGGACATGTTATACGAGCAGTACTTC
CASSSRDMLYEQYF
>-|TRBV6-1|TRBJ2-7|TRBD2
TGTGCCAGCAGACCCGGGACTAGGGAATGGGAGCAGTACTTC
CASRPGTREWEQYF
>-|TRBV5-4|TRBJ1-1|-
TGTGCCAGCAGCTTTGCTGGGGGCAGGAGGAACACTGAAGCTTTCTTT
CASSFAGGRRNTEAFF
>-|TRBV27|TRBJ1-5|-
TGTGCCAGCAGCCCTCAACCCCAGGGCCAGCCCCAGCATTTT
CASSPQPQGQPQHF
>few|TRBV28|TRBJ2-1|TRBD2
TGTGCCAGCAAGCGGGGAAGACTAGCGGCCTACAATGAGCAGTTCTTC
CASKRGRLAAYNEQFF
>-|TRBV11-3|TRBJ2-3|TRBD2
TGTGCCAGCAGCACACGACTAGCGGGAGGGCAAACAGATACGCAGTATTTT
CASSTRLAGGQTDTQYF
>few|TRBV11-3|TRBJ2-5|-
TGTGCCAGCAGCTTAATGGGGGCTGCGCAAGAGACCCAGTACTTC
CASSLMGAAQETQYF
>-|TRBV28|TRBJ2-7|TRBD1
TGTGCCAGCATTCCCCGGGACAGGGCTTACGAGCAGTACTTC
CASIPRDRAYEQYF
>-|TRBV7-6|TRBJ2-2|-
TGTGCCAGCAGGACAGGGAACACCGGGGAGCTGTTTTTT
CASRTGNTGELFF
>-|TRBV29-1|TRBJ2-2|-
TGCAGCGCCGAACAGGGCGGGGGCGGGGAGCTGTTTTTT
CSAEQGGGGELFF
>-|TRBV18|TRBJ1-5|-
TGTGCCAGCTCACCAGCGAGGGATCAGCCCCAGCATTTT
CASSPARDQPQHF
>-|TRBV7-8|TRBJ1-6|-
TGTGCCAGCAGCTTCTTGGGCAATTCACCCCTCCACTTT
CASSFLGNSPLHF
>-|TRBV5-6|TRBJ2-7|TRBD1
TGTGCCAGCAGCTTGGGACAGGGGGCTCTCTTCTCCTACGAGCAGTACTTC
CASSLGQGALFSYEQYF
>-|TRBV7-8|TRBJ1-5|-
TGTGCCAGCAGCTTAGAGGCAGGGATAATGAGCAATCAGCCCCAGCATTTT
CASSLEAGIMSNQPQHF
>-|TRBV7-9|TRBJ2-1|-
TGTGCCAGCAGCTTAGGAGGGGGAGGGTCCTACAATGAGCAGTTCTTC
CASSLGGGGSYNEQFF
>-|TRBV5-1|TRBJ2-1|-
TGCGCCAGCAGCCCGGCGGTTCCTGGCGTCGGTGAGCAGTTCTTC
CASSPAVPGVGEQFF
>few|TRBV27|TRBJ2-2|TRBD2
TGTGCCAGCAGTAAACTCGGACTAGCGGGAGGAAGGAACACCGGGGAGCTGTTTTTT
CASSKLGLAGGRNTGELFF
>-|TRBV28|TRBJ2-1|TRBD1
TGTGCCAGCAGATTACAGGGGGTGTACAATGAGCAGTTCTTC
CASRLQGVYNEQFF
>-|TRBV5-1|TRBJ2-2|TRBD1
TGCGCCAGCAGCTCAACAAGACAGGGTGGGAACACCGGGGAGCTGTTTTTT
CASSSTRQGGNTGELFF
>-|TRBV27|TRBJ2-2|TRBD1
TGTGCCAGCAGTTTCCTCGGGGGGACAGGGGGTCCGAACACCGGGGAGCTGTTTTTT
CASSFLGGTGGPNTGELFF
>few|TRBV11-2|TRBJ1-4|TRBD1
TGTGCCAGCAGCCTGGACAGGGCTGGAGAAAAACTGTTTTTT
CASSLDRAGEKLFF
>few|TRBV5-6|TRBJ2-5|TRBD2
TGTGCCAGCAGCTCAGACGGCGGGAGGGCCGGGGAGACCCAGTACTTC
CASSSDGGRAGETQYF
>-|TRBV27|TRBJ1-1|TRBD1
TGTGCCAGCAGTTTATCGACAGGGCGGACTGAAGCTTTCTTT
CASSLSTGRTEAFF
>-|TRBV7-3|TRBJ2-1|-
TGTGCCAGCAGCTTAACTCCTAGCAATGAGCAGTTCTTC
CASSLTPSNEQFF
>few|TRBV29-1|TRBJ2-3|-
TGCAGCGTTGATTTCTCAGATACGCAGTATTTT
CSVDFSDTQYF
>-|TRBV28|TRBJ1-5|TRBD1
TGTGCCAGCAGTCGGACAGGGGCTAGCAATCAGCCCCAGCATTTT
CASSRTGASNQPQHF
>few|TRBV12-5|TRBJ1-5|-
TGTGCTAGTGGTCCCGGCAATCAGCCCCAGCATTTT
CASGPGNQPQHF
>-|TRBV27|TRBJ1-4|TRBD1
TGTGCCAGCAGACGGGACAGGGCCGCAACTAATGAAAAACTGTTTTTT
CASRRDRAATNEKLFF
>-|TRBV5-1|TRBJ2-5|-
TGCGCCAGCAGCTTGGCAGGGGGGAAAGAGACCCAGTACTTC
CASSLAGGKETQYF
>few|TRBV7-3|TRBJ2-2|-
TGTGCCAGCAGCCCCCAACCGGGACAAAACACCGGGGAGCTGTTTTTT
CASSPQPGQNTGELFF
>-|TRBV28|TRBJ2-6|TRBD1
TGTGCCAGCAGTCCCCGACAGGGCGTACCTGGGGCCAACGTCCTGACTTTC
CASSPRQGVPGANVLTF
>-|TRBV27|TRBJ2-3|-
TGTGCCAGCAGTTCCTTGGGGGACACGGGTCGGGATACGCAGTATTTT
CASSSLGDTGRDTQYF
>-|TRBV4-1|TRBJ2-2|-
TGCGCCAGCAGCCAAGAAGCAGGCCGAGGGGGCACCGGGGAGCTGTTTTTT
CASSQEAGRGGTGELFF
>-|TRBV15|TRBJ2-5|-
TGTGCCACCAGCAGGTCCAGGGAAGAGACCCAGTACTTC
CATSRSREETQYF
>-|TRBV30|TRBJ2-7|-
TGTGCCTGGGACAAATCCTCCTACGAGCAGTACTTC
CAWDKSSYEQYF
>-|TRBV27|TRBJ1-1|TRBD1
TGTGCCAGCAGTTTAAGACAGGGGGCCACTGAAGCTTTCTTT
CASSLRQGATEAFF
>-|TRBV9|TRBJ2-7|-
TGTGCCAGCAGCCCCACGGCTGGGAGCTCCTACGAGCAGTACTTC
CASSPTAGSSYEQYF
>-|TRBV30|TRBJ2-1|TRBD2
TGTGCCTGGAGTGTGTGGCTAGCGGGGCTTAATGAGCAGTTCTTC
CAWSVWLAGLNEQFF
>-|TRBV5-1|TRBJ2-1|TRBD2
TGCGCCAGCAGCTTGGGAGCGGGGGATGACAATGAGCAGTTCTTC
CASSLGAGDDNEQFF
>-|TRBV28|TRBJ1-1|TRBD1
TGTGCCAGCAGTTCAACCGGGACAGGGGGAACTGAAGCTTTCTTT
CASSSTGTGGTEAFF
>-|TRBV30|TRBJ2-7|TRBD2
TGTGCCTGGAGTGTATCAGCGGGAGGCTACGAGCAGTACTTC
CAWSVSAGGYEQYF